This TCR beta chain was captured in a study of blood T cell repertoires in COVID-19. Study-level information: PBMCs, B-cell-depleted T cells, or T cells were the source of the cDNA or gDNA that made up the material.

Germline V gene lookup returns CDR1 SGHTA and CDR2 FQGNSA. There are 14 residues in the CDR3. V dropped 3 bases and J dropped 2 bases, with 10 bases sitting between them. Per the study methods: Scientists estimated how many nucleated cells there were by amplifying reference gene primers. Generated by immunoSEQ multiplex PCR, the TCRdb table keeps only in-frame clones and is missing some. The V and J calls and clone size were taken over from that table, and D and trimming were inferred from the DNA. The table lists approximately 140,000 clones, around 85% of them singletons. The receptor's source is a man in his sixties or seventies with acute or convalescent COVID-19. The sequenced sample consisted of peripheral blood. The V and J genes are TRBV7-2 and TRBJ2-5; D may be TRBD2 (5 bases). The CDR3 bases are TGTGCCAGCAGCTTGGTGGGCGGGCAAGAGACCCAGTACTTC. As protein: CASSLVGGQETQYF. Supplemented by reference TRBV7-2 and TRBJ2-5, the full variable domain reads GAGVSQSPSNKVTEKGKDVELRCDPISGHTALYWYRQSLGQGLEFLIYFQGNSAPDKSGLPSDRFSAERTGGSVSTLTIQRTQQEDSAVYLCASSLVGGQETQYFGPGTRLLVL.